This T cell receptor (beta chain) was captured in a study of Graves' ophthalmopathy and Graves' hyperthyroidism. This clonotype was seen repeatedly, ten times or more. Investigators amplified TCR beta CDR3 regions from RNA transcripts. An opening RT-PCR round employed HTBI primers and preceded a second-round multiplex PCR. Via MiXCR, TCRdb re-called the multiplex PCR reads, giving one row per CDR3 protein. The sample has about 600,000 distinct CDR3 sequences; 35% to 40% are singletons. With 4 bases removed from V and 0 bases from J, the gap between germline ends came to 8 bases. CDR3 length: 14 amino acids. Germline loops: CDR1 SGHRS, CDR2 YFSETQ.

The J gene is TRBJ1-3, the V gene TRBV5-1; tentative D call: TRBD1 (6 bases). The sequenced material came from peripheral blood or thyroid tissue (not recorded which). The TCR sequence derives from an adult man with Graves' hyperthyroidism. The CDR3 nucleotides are TGCGCCAGCAGCGGACAGCCCTCTGGAAACACCATATATTTT. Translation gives CASSGQPSGNTIYF.